The 15 T cell receptor beta chains below all came from one sample that was sequenced in a study of early T cells in non-severe SARS-CoV-2 infection. TCRdb re-analysed the 5' RACE reads in MiXCR, keeping a single row per CDR3 protein. The table has around 40,000 distinct CDR3 sequences, over 5% seen once. The sequenced sample was whole blood. The source is an adult who was a healthcare worker with PCR-confirmed SARS-CoV-2 infection or an uninfected control (not recorded which).

This clonotype occurred many times. This CDR3 is CASSERLAGVGELFF. The CDR3 DNA reads as TGTGCCAGCAGTGAAAGACTAGCGGGAGTAGGGGAGCTGTTTTTT. The chain has TRBV2 and TRBJ2-2; 12 positions agree with TRBD2. This CDR3 contains 15 residues. Germline V gene lookup returns CDR1 SNHLY and CDR2 FYNNEI. The V segment lost 2 bases and the J segment 8 bases; nucleotides outside the gene matches: 3.

The rearrangement uses TRBV18 and TRBJ2-7; 11 bases are shared with TRBD2. V shed 3 bases, J shed 2 bases, and the junction held 6 bases outside the gene matches. The length of the CDR3 is 16 residues. Germline CDR1 is KGHSH and CDR2 is LQKENI. This CDR3 is CASSPRGLAAPYEQYF. In nucleotides, the CDR3 is TGTGCCAGCTCACCGAGGGGACTAGCGGCCCCCTACGAGCAGTACTTC.

This clonotype showed up just a few times. The V and J genes are TRBV10-3 and TRBJ2-2; 9 positions agree with TRBD1. After removal of 7 bases from V and 2 bases from J, the junction contained 17 bases not matched to a gene. Germline CDR1 and CDR2: ENHRY and SYGVKD. The CDR3 covers 19 residues. CDR3 nucleotide sequence: TGTGCCATCACTCCGACAGGGGGGGCCGCTATTGTAAACACCGGGGAGCTGTTTTTT. It translates to CAITPTGGAAIVNTGELFF.

This clonotype occurred a few times. The V and J genes are TRBV6-2 or TRBV6-3 and TRBJ1-1; TRBD1 agrees at 11 bases. V dropped 6 bases and J dropped 6; count of bases not matched to a gene: 6. Germline V CDR1 and CDR2: MNHEY, SVGEGT. The CDR3 runs 14 residues. The DNA for the CDR3 is TGTGCCAGCAGACCTATGGGACAGGGGGCTGAAGCTTTCTTT. This translates into CASRPMGQGAEAFF.

This clonotype was counted between two and nine times. The genes are TRBV4-1 and TRBJ2-4; no reliable D call. Trimming took off 2 bases at V and 9 bases at J, with 8 bases between the two ends. CDR3 length equals 12 residues. Germline values: CDR1 MGHRA, CDR2 YSYEKL. The CDR3 loop reads CASSQPEGIQYF. In DNA, the CDR3 is TGCGCCAGCAGCCAACCCGAAGGCATTCAGTACTTC.

This clonotype showed up just a few times. This chain links TRBV20-1 with TRBJ2-7; a possible D gene is TRBD2 (6 bases). V lost 2 bases and J lost 9, with 14 bases in between. The CDR3 runs 12 residues. CDR1 is DFQATT and CDR2 is SNEGSKA in the germline V gene (reference sequence). CDR3 in DNA: TGCAGTGCTAGACCTACAGGCGGGGCGCAGTACTTC. It specifies CSARPTGGAQYF.

This clonotype was counted ten times or more. The chain employs TRBV12-3 or TRBV12-4 and TRBJ1-5, with unresolved D. CDR3 length: 14 residues. V lost 2 bases and J 7 bases, leaving 12 bases between the germline ends. This CDR3 reads CASSLLKSRQPQHF. Here the CDR3 DNA reads TGTGCCAGCAGTTTACTGAAATCTAGACAGCCCCAGCATTTT.

The chain joins TRBV7-9 to TRBJ2-1; 14 positions agree with TRBD2. Per the germline V gene, CDR1 is SEHNR and CDR2 is FQNEAQ (reference sequence). V gave up 5 bases and J gave up 8 bases; unmatched junction bases: 14. CDR3 length equals 18 residues. CDR3 loop: CASSPGTSGSIVHYEQFF. CDR3 sequence (DNA): TGTGCCAGCAGCCCAGGGACTAGCGGGAGCATCGTTCACTATGAGCAGTTCTTC.

This clonotype was picked up a small number of times. The rearrangement uses TRBV7-2 and TRBJ2-1, with 9 bases that match TRBD2. Germline V gene lookup returns CDR1 SGHTA and CDR2 FQGNSA. CDR3 size: 15 residues. V shed 4 bases and J 5 bases; nucleotides not matched to a gene: 6. CDR3 coding DNA: TGTGCCAGCAGCTCACTAGCGGGTTTTGACAATGAGCAGTTCTTC. Translation: CASSSLAGFDNEQFF.

This clonotype has ten or more counts. The chain couples TRBV15 to TRBJ2-1, with 11 bases that match TRBD2. The ends lost 1 base at V and 5 bases at J; junction bases unmatched: 7. The germline V gene has CDR1 LNHNV and CDR2 YYDKDF (reference sequence). The CDR3 has 17 amino acids. The CDR3 DNA reads TGTGCCACCAGCAGAGTTTTCGGGACTAGCGGAAACAATGAGCAGTTCTTC. Translation gives CATSRVFGTSGNNEQFF.

This clonotype came up many times. The rearrangement links TRBV20-1 to TRBJ2-1, with 8 nucleotides matching TRBD1. V lost 5 bases, J lost 3 bases, and 3 bases stayed unmatched. This CDR3 contains 13 residues. Germline lookup yields CDR1 DFQATT and CDR2 SNEGSKA (reference sequence). The CDR3: CSAPGTGYNEQFF. For the CDR3, the DNA is TGCAGTGCTCCCGGGACAGGCTACAATGAGCAGTTCTTC.

This clonotype was detected many times. At one end the junction does not follow the germline gene, possibly because of a read error. The chain is built from TRBV20-1 and TRBJ2-3; a weak D match, TRBD2 (6 bases). The CDR3 covers 12 residues. The germline V gene has CDR1 DFQATT and CDR2 SNEGSKA (reference sequence). The CDR3 region has the DNA TGCAGTCCTAGGAGGGGAACAGATACGCAGTATTTT. Its protein is CSPRRGTDTQYF.

This clonotype was picked up a small number of times. The J gene is TRBJ2-3, the V gene TRBV10-3; D ambiguous. The V gene's germline CDR1 is ENHRY and CDR2 SYGVKD. Trimming took 2 bases from V and 2 from J, leaving 8 bases between them. This CDR3 is 14 amino acids long. CDR3 bases: TGTGCCATCAGTGAGGGCAGCTTCACAGATACGCAGTATTTT. Translating gives CAISEGSFTDTQYF.

This clonotype came up many times. The gene calls are TRBV5-6 and TRBJ2-1; 12 bases line up with TRBD1. Germline CDR1 and CDR2: SGHDT and YYEEEE. The CDR3 sequence is 16 residues long. V was clipped by 2 bases and J by 9 bases; unmatched bases: 9. The CDR3, as DNA: TGTGCCAGCAGCTTTTTCCGGGACAGGGGGCGAAGTGAGCAGTTCTTC. It yields the protein CASSFFRDRGRSEQFF.

With respect to this clonotype: A much more abundant neighbour one base away suggests this may be a read error. The gene calls are TRBV4-1 and TRBJ2-2; D gene unclear. Germline CDR1 reads MGHRA; CDR2 reads YSYEKL. This CDR3 region has 14 residues. CDR3 bases: TGCGCTACCCATCCCCCCGTCGGCACCGGGGAGCTGTTTTTT. It specifies CATHPPVGTGELFF.